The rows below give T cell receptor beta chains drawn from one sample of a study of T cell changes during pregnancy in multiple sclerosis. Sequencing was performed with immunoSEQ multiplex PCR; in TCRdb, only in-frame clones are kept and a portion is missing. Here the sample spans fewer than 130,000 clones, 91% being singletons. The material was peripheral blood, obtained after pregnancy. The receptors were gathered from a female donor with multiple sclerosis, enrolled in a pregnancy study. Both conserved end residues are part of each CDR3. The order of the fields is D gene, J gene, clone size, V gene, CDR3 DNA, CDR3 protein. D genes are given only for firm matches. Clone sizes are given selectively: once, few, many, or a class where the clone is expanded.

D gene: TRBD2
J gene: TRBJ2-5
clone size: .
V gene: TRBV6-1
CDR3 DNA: TGTGCCAGCAGCCCCCTTACTAGCGGGCAAGAGACCCAGTACTTC
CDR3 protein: CASSPLTSGQETQYF

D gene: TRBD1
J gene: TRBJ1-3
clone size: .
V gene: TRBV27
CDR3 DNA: TGTGCCAGCAGGCCCCGGACAGGGGGCAACACCATATATTTT
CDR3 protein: CASRPRTGGNTIYF

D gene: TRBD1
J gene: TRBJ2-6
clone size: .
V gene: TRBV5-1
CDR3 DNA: TGCGCCACCTCGGGACAGCCCAACTCTGGGGCCAACGTCCTGACTTTC
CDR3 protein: CATSGQPNSGANVLTF

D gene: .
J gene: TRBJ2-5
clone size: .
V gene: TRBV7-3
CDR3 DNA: TGTGCCAGCAGCGTGTACGGGGAGCCTCCTGAGACCCAGTACTTC
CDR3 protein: CASSVYGEPPETQYF

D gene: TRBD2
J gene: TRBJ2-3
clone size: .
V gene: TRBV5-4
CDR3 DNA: TGTGCCAGCAGCTCCGGACTAGCGGGGGGTCCTCCAGATACGCAGTATTTT
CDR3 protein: CASSSGLAGGPPDTQYF

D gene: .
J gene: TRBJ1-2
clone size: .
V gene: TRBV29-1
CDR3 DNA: TGCAGCGTTGAAGCCCCAGTCCCTGACTATGGCTACACCTTC
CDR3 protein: CSVEAPVPDYGYTF

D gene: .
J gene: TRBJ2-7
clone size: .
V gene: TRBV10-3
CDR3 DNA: TGTGCCATCAGTGAGTCGCAGACAGCCTACGAGCAGTACTTC
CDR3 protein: CAISESQTAYEQYF

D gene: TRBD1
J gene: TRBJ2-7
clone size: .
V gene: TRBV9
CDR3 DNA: TGTGCCAGCAGCGTAGACGGGACAGACAAATACTACGAGCAGTACTTC
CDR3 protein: CASSVDGTDKYYEQYF

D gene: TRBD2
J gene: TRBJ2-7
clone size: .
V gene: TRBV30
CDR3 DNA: TGTGCCTGGAATACCGGGACTAGCGACCGCGAGCAGTACTTC
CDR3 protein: CAWNTGTSDREQYF

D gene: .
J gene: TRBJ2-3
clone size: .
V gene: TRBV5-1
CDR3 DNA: TGCGCCAGCAGCCCGGACAGTACGGGGCCCACAGATACGCAGTATTTT
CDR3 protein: CASSPDSTGPTDTQYF

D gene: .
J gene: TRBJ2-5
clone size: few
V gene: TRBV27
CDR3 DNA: TGTGCCAGCAGCCCATCCCGGGTTCAAGAGACCCAGTACTTC
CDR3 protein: CASSPSRVQETQYF

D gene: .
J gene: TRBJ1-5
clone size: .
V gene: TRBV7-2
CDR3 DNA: TGTGCCAGCAGCTGTATTTGGCGGGCCCAACCCCTCAATCAGCCCCAGCATTTT
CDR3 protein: CASSCIWRAQPLNQPQHF

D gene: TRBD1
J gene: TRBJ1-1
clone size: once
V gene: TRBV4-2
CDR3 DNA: TGTGCCAGCAGCTTACGACAGGGGGACACTGAAGCTTTCTTT
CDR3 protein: CASSLRQGDTEAFF

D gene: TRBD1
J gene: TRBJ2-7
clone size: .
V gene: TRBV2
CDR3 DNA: TGTGCCAGCAACCTTCGGACAGGGGGCGCGGGTGAGCAGTACTTC
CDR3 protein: CASNLRTGGAGEQYF

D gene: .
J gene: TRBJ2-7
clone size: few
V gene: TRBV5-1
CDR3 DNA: TGCGCCAGCGACCCGAATGGACAAGGCTACGAGCAGTACTTC
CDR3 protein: CASDPNGQGYEQYF

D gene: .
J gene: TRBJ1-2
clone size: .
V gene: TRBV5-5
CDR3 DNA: TGTGCCAGCAGCTTTTCAGGGCTTAGGAACTATGGCTACACCTTC
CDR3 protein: CASSFSGLRNYGYTF

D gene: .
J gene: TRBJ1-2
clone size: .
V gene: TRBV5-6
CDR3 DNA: TGTGCCAGCAGCTTACGAGGCTATGGCTACACCTTC
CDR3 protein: CASSLRGYGYTF

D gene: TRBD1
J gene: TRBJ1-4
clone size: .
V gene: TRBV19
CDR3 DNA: TGTGCCAGTAGGGACAGGGACTATAATGAAAAACTGTTTTTT
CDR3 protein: CASRDRDYNEKLFF

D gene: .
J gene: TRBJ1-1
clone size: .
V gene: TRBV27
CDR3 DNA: TGTGCCAGCAGTTTACAGGGCGTGGACACTGAAGCTTTCTTT
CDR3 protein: CASSLQGVDTEAFF

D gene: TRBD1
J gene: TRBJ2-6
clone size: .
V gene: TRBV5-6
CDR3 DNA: TGTGCCAGCAGCGGAGGACAGGTCAGGGCCAACGTCCTGACTTTC
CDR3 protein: CASSGGQVRANVLTF

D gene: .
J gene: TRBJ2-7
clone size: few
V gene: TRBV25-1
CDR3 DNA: TGTGCCAGCAGTGAATCCATCCCCAGTGGCGAGCAGTACTTC
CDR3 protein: CASSESIPSGEQYF

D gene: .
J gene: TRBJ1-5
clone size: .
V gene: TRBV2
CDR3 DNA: TGTGCCAGCAGACCCGACAGGAATACGAATCAGCCCCAGCATTTT
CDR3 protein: CASRPDRNTNQPQHF